This TCR beta chain was obtained from a study of blood T cell repertoires in COVID-19. Study-level background: Sample material is recorded as cDNA or gDNA derived from T cells, B-cell-depleted T cells, or PBMCs.

The method was immunoSEQ multiplex PCR; TCRdb's version includes in-frame clones alone and lacks a portion of them. In the table there are under 200,000 clones, more than 65% of which are singletons. The V and J ends lost 6 bases and 8 bases, in that order; junction bases with no gene match: 7. CDR1 and CDR2 (germline): LNHDA, SQIVND (reference sequence). The CDR3 loop spans 13 amino acids. The study drew participants aged about 18 to 95 years from some 24 US areas. Participants had their cohort set by participant-reported clinical history. The TCR was taken from a woman aged 35 to 49 with acute COVID-19. V is TRBV19 and J is TRBJ1-2; 9 positions agree with TRBD1. Sequencing input: PBMCs or T cells enriched from blood (not recorded which). CDR3: CASRSQGARGYTF. CDR3 sequence (DNA): TGTGCCAGTAGGTCACAGGGGGCGCGGGGCTACACCTTC.